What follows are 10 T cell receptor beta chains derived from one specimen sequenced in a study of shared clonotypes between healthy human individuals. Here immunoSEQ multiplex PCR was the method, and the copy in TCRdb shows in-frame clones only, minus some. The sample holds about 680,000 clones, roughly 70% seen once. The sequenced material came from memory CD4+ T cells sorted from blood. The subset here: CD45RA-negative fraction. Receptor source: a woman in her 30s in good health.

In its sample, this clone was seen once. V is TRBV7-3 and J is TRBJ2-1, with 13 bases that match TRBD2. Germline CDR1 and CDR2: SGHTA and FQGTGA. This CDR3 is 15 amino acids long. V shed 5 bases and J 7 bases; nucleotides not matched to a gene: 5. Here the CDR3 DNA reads TGTGCCAGCAGCGATATGGGACTAGCGGGAAATGAGCAGTTCTTC. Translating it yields CASSDMGLAGNEQFF.

CDR3 DNA: TGTGCCAGTAGTAAGGGGGAAGTGAACACTGAAGCTTTCTTT. Amino acids: CASSKGEVNTEAFF. This chain connects TRBV19 to TRBJ1-1; tentative D call: TRBD1 (6 bases). Germline-derived CDR1 and CDR2 are LNHDA and SQIVND (reference sequence). V lost 4 bases and J lost 0, with 9 bases in between. This CDR3 is built from 14 residues.

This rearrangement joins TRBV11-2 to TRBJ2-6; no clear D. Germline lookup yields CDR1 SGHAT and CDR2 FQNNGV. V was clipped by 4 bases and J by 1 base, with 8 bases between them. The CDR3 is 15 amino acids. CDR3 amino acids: CASSSRPSGANVLTF. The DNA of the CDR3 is TGTGCCAGCAGCTCCAGACCATCTGGGGCCAACGTCCTGACTTTC.

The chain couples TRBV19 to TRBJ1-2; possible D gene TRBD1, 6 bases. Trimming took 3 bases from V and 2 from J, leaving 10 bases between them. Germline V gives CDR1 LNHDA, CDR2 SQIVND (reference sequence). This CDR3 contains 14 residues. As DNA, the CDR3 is TGTGCCAGTAGTATCGGGGGGGCGAACTATGGCTACACCTTC. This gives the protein CASSIGGANYGYTF.

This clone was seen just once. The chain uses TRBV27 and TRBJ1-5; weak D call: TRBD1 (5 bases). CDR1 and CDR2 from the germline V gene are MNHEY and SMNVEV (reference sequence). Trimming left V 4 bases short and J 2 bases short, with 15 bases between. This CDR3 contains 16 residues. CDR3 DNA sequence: TGTGCCAGCAGTTCGACGGGGGGTAGTGGCAATCAGCCCCAGCATTTT. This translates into CASSSTGGSGNQPQHF.

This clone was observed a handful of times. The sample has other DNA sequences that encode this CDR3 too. CDR3 sequence: CASSKDRTSYNEQFF. CDR3 nucleotides: TGCGCCAGCAGCAAGGACAGGACCTCCTACAATGAGCAGTTCTTC. This sequence joins TRBV5-1 and TRBJ2-1; TRBD1 matches at 7 bases. Trimming at V came to 4 bases and at J to 0 bases, leaving 4 bases not matched to a gene. Per the germline V gene, CDR1 is SGHRS and CDR2 is YFSETQ. The CDR3 loop spans 15 amino acids.

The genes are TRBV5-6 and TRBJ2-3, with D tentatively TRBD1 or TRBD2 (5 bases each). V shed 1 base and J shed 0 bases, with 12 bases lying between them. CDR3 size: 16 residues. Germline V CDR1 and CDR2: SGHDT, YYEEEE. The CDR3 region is CASSLTGTVSTDTQYF. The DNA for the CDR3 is TGTGCCAGCAGCTTGACCGGGACGGTGAGCACAGATACGCAGTATTTT.

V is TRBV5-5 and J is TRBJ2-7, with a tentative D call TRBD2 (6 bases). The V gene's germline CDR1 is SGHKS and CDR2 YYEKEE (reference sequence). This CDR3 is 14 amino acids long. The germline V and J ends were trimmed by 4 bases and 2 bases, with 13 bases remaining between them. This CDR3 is CASSAGTVPYEQYF. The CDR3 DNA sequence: TGTGCCAGCAGCGCCGGGACTGTGCCCTACGAGCAGTACTTC. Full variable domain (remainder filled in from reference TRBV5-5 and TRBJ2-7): DAGVTQSPTHLIKTRGQQVTLRCSPISGHKSVSWYQQVLGQGPQFIFQYYEKEERGRGNFPDRFSARQFPNYSSELNVNALLLGDSALYLCASSAGTVPYEQYFGPGTRLTVT.

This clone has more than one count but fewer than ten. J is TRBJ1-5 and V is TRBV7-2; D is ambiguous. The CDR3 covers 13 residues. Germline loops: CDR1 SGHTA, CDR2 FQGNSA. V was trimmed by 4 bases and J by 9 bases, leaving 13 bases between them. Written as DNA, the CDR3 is TGTGCCAGCAGCTCCAGTCCCGCCCCGCCCCAGCATTTT. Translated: CASSSSPAPPQHF.

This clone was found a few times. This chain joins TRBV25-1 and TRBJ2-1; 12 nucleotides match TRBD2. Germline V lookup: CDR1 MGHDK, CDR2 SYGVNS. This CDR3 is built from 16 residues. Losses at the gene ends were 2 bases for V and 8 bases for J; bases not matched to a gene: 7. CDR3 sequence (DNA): TGTGCCAGCAGTGAAACCCTAGCGGGAGGGCCGGATGAGCAGTTCTTC. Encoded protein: CASSETLAGGPDEQFF.